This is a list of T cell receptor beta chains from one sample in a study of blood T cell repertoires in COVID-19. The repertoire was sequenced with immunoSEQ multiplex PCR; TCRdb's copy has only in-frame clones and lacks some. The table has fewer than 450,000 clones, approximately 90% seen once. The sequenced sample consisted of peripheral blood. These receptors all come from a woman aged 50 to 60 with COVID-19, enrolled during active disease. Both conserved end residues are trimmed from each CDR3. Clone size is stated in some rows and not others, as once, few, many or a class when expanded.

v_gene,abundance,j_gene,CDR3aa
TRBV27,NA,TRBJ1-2,ASSVQGANYGYT
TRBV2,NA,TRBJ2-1,ASSEGLRGRTYNEQF
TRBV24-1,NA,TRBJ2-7,ATSDGGTYEQY
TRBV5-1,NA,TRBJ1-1,ASSPSTGVNTEAF
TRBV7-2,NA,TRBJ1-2,ASSPLAGLGGYT
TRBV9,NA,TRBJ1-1,ASSQDRGTEAF
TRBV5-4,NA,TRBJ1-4,ASSLGGRREKLF
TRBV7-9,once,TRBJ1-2,ASTRGEVNYGYT
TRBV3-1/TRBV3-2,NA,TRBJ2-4,ASSQVSGVQY
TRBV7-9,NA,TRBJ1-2,ASSPGRWSYGYT
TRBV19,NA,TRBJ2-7,ASSIYQGQQPTGQY
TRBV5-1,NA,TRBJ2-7,ASSLEGQGQY
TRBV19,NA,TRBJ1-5,ASISGPSAQGQPQH
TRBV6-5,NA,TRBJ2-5,ASSRTSLETQY
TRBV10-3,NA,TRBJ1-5,AISGGQPQH
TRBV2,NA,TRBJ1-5,ASSWDREGGQPQH
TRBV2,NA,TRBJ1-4,ADGQLNEKLF
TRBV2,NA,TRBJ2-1,ASRLGQGRYNEQF
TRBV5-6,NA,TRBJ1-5,ASSTGRTNQPQH
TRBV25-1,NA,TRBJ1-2,ASSAGAGYT
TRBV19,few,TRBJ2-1,ASSIPRGGNEQF
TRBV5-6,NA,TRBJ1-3,ASSLIGVGNTIY
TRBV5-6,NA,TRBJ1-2,ASSLGPRTSGYT
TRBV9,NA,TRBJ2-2,ASSVSGGSITGELF
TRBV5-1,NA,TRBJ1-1,ASSFTGALNTEAF
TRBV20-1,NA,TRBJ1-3,SASSGEIGTTIY
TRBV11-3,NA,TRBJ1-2,ASSFRTGYGYT
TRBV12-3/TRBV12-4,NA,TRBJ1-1,ASSSGQVGGAF
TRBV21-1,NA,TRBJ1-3,ASSQLEGTFSGNTIY
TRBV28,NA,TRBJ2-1,ASSSIGGGGTYNEQF
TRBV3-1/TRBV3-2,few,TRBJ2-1,ASSQGASKYNEQF
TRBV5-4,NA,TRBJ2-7,ASSGGPYEQY
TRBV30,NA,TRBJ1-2,AWSLDRAGYT
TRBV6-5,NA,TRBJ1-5,ASSYSGGPQH
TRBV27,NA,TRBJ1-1,ASQTGGSAGTF
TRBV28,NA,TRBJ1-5,ASSLPGSPGSNQPQH
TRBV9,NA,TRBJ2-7,ASSVVPGGAYEQY
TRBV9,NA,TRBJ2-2,ASSLTGANTGELF
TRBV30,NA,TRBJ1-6,AWSVSRLPNSPLH
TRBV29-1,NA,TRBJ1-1,SVRSANTEAF
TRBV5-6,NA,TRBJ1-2,ASSLGGSNYGYT
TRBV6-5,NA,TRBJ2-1,ASSYGGRVAANEQF
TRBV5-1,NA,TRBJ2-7,ASHSNRNEQY
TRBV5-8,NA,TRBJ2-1,ASSLGQLAGSNEQF
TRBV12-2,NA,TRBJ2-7,ASRERGRNYEQY
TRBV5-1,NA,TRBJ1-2,ASSLVGDILSDPYGYT